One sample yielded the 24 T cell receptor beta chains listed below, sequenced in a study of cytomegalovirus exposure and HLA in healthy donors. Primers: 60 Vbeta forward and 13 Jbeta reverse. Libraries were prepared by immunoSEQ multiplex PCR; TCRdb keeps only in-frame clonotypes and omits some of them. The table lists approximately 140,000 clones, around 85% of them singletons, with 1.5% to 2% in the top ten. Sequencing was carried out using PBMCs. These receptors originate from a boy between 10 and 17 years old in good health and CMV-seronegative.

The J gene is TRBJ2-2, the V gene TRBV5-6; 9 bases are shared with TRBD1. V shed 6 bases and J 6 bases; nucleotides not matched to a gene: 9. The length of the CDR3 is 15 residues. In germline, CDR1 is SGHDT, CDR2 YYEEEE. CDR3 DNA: TGTGCCAGCAACCCCACAGGGGGCGCGCCCGGGGAGCTGTTTTTT. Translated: CASNPTGGAPGELFF.

CDR3 in amino acids: CASSIDREDGYTF. The CDR3 DNA follows: TGTGCCAGTAGTATCGACAGGGAGGATGGCTACACCTTC. J is TRBJ1-2 and V is TRBV19; 7 bases are a match to TRBD1. Trimming removed 3 bases from V and 6 bases from J; junction bases left unmatched: 4. The CDR3 covers 13 residues. The germline V gene encodes CDR1 LNHDA and CDR2 SQIVND (reference sequence).

The CDR3 is CASSPTTPPNTGELFF. Here the CDR3 DNA reads TGTGCCAGCTCACCTACGACACCGCCGAACACCGGGGAGCTGTTTTTT. The chain couples TRBV18 to TRBJ2-2; D call uncertain. Germline V gene sequence: CDR1 KGHSH, CDR2 LQKENI. V lost 3 bases and J 0 bases, leaving 11 bases between the germline ends. This CDR3 contains 16 residues.

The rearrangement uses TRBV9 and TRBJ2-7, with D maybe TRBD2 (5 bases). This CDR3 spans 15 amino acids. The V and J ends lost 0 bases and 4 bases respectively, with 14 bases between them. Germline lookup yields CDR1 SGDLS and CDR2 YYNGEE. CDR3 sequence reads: CASSVGGRGSYEQYF. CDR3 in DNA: TGTGCCAGCAGCGTAGGAGGCAGAGGGAGTTACGAGCAGTACTTC.

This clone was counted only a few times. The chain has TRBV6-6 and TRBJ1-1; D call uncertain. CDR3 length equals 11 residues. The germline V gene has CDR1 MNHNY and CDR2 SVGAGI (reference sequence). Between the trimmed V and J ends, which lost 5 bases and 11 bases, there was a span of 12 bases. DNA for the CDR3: TGTGCCAGCAGTCCCGGGAGGGTTGCTTTCTTT. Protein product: CASSPGRVAFF.

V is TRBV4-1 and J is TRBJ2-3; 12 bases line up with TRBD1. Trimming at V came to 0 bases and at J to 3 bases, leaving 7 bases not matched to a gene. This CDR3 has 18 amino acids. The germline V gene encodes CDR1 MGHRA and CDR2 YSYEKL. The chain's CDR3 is CASSQEGTGGIGTDTQYF. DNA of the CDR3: TGCGCCAGCAGCCAAGAGGGGACAGGGGGCATTGGGACAGATACGCAGTATTTT.

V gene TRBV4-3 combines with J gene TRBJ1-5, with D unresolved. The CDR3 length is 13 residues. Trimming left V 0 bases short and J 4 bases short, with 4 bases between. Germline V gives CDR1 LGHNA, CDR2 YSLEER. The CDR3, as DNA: TGCGCCAGCAGCCAAGATCTAAATCAGCCCCAGCATTTT. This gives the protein CASSQDLNQPQHF.

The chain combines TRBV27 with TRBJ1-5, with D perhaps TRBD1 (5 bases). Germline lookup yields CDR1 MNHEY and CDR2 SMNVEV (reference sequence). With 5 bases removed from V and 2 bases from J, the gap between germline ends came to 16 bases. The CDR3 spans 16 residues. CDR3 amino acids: CASSPSAGDGNQPQHF. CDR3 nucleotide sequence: TGTGCCAGCAGTCCCTCCGCGGGGGACGGCAATCAGCCCCAGCATTTT.

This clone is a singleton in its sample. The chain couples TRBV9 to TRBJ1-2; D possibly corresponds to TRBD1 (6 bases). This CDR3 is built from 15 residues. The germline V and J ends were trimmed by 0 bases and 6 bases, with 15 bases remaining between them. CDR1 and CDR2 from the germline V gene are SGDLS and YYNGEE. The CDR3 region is CASSVALGGSDGYTF. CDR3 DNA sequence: TGTGCCAGCAGCGTAGCATTAGGGGGTAGTGATGGCTACACCTTC.

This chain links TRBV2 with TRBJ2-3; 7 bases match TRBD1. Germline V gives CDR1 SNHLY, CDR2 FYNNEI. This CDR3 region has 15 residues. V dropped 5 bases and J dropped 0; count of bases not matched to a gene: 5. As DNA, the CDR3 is TGTGCCAGCAGTTTGGACAGGCTTAGCACAGATACGCAGTATTTT. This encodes CASSLDRLSTDTQYF.

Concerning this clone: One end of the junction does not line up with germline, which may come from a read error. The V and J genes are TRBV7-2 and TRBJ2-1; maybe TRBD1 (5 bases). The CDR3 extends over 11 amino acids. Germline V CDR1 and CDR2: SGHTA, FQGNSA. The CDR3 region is CATSPQGEQFF. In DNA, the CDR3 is TGTGCCACCAGCCCCCAGGGTGAGCAGTTCTTC.

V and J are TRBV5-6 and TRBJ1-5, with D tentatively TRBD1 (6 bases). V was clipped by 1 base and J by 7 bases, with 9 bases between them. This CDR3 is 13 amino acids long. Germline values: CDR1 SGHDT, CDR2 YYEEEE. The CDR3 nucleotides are TGTGCCAGCAGCTTGACAGGGACGCAGCCCCAGCATTTT. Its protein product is CASSLTGTQPQHF.

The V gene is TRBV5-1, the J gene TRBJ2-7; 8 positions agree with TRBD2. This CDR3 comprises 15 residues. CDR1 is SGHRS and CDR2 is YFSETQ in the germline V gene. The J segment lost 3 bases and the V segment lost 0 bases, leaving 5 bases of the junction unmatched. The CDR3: CASSLEAGGHYEQYF. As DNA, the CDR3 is TGCGCCAGCAGCTTGGAGGCGGGGGGCCACTACGAGCAGTACTTC.

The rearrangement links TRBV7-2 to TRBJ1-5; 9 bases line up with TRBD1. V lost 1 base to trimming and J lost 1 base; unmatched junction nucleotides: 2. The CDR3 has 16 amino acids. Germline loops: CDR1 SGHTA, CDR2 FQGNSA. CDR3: CASSLVGTGSNQPQHF. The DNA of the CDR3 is TGTGCCAGCAGCTTAGTCGGGACAGGGAGCAATCAGCCCCAGCATTTT.

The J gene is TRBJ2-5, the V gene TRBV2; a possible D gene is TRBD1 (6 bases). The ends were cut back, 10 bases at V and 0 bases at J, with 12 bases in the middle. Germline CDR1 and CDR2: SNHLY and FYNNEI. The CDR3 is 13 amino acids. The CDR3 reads CAIPTGNQETQYF. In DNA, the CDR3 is TGTGCCATCCCTACAGGGAACCAAGAGACCCAGTACTTC.

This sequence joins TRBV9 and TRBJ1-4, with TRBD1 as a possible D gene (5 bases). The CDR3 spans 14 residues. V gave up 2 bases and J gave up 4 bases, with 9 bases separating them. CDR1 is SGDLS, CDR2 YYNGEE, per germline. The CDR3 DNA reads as TGTGCCAGCAGCGTTCAGGGCAGTAATGAAAAACTGTTTTTT. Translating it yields CASSVQGSNEKLFF.

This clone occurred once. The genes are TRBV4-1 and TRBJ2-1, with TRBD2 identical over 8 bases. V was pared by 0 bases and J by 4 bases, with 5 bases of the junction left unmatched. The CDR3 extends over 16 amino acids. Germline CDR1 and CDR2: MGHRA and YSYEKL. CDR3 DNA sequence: TGCGCCAGCAGCCAAGATAAGACTAGCGCTTACAATGAGCAGTTCTTC. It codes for CASSQDKTSAYNEQFF.

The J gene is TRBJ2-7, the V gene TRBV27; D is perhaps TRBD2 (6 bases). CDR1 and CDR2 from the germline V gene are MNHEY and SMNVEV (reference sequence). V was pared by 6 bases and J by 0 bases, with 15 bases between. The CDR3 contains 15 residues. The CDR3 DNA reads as TGTGCCAGCAGGGTGGGACTTACTAGCTCCTACGAGCAGTACTTC. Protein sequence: CASRVGLTSSYEQYF.

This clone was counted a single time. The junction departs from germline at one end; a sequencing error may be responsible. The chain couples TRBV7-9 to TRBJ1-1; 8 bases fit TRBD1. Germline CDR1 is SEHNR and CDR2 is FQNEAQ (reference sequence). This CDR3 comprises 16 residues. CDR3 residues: CSSSRDRNYMNTEAFF. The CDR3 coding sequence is TGTTCCAGCAGTAGGGACAGGAACTACATGAACACTGAAGCTTTCTTT.

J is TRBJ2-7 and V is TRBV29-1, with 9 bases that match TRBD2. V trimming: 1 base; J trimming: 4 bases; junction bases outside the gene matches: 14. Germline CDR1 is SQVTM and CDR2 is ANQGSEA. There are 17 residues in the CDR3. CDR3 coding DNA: TGCAGCGTTGAAGCCCCGAGGGGGACGGCGGGAGGGTACGAGCAGTACTTC. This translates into CSVEAPRGTAGGYEQYF.

In DNA, the CDR3 is TGTGCCAGCAGTGAAATTATACAGGGGGCTCCGCTCGGCGCTCTTGTCTACACCTTC. It codes for CASSEIIQGAPLGALVYTF. The chain is built from TRBV2 and TRBJ1-2; 9 bases map to TRBD1. The germline V gene encodes CDR1 SNHLY and CDR2 FYNNEI. The CDR3 extends over 19 amino acids. Trimming removed 2 bases from V and 10 bases from J; junction bases left unmatched: 23.

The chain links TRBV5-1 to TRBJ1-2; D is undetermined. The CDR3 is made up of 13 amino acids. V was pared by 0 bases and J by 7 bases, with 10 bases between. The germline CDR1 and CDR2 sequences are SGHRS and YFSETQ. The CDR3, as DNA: TGCGCCAGCAGCTTGGAGGGTAGCGGTGGCTACACCTTC. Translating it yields CASSLEGSGGYTF.

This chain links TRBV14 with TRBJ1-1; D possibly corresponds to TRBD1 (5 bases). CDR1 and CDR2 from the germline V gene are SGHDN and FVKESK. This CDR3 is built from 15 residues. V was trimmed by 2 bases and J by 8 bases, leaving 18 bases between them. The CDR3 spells CASSQTGGTLQEAFF. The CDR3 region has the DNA TGTGCCAGCAGCCAAACGGGGGGGACCTTACAAGAAGCTTTCTTT.

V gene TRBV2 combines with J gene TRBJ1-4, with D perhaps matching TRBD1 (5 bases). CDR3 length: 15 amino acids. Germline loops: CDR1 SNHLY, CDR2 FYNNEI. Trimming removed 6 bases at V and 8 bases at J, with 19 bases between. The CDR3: CASRLPPGVGEKLFF. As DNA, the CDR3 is TGTGCCAGCAGGTTACCGCCGGGGGTTGGAGAAAAACTGTTTTTT.